The rows below give T cell receptor beta chains drawn from one sample of a study of shared clonotypes between healthy human individuals. Repertoires were generated with immunoSEQ multiplex PCR, while TCRdb's copy carries only in-frame clones and drops some. The sample has approximately 500,000 clones; 95% to 97% are singletons. Sequencing was carried out using naive CD4+ T cells sorted from blood. The receptors were sampled from a woman in her 30s in good health. The CDR3 runs from the conserved cysteine through the conserved F or W. Each record gives: J gene, CDR3 length, V gene, D gene, CDR3 protein, CDR3 DNA. The D gene is left open where the match is weak.

TRBJ2-7 11 TRBV28 NA CASSLYGEQYF TGTGCCAGCAGTTTATACGGCGAGCAGTACTTC
TRBJ2-5 15 TRBV2 NA CASSVEVGGGETQYF TGTGCCAGCAGTGTGGAAGTTGGGGGCGGAGAGACCCAGTACTTC
TRBJ2-7 14 TRBV25-1 NA CASSDSGPIYEQYF TGTGCCAGCAGTGACTCAGGACCGATCTACGAGCAGTACTTC
TRBJ1-5 15 TRBV30 TRBD1 CAWGRRQGTNQPQHF TGTGCCTGGGGCCGCCGACAGGGGACAAATCAGCCCCAGCATTTT
TRBJ2-7 16 TRBV5-1 TRBD2 CASSSGSGTPDYEQYF TGCGCCAGCAGCTCGGGCAGCGGGACTCCGGACTACGAGCAGTACTTC
TRBJ1-5 15 TRBV28 NA CASSKLDSQNQPQHF TGTGCCAGCAGTAAACTAGACAGCCAGAATCAGCCCCAGCATTTT
TRBJ2-7 16 TRBV13 NA CASSLEGAGRGYEQYF TGTGCCAGCAGCTTAGAAGGGGCGGGTAGGGGATACGAGCAGTACTTC
TRBJ2-1 14 TRBV30 TRBD1 CAWSVQGSYNEQFF TGTGCCTGGAGTGTACAGGGGTCCTACAATGAGCAGTTCTTC
TRBJ1-3 17 TRBV6-1 TRBD1 CASSEQQGRLSGNTIYF TGTGCCAGCAGTGAACAACAGGGGCGCCTCTCTGGAAACACCATATATTTT
TRBJ2-1 15 TRBV25-1 NA CASSDFQHSYNEQFF TGTGCCAGCAGTGACTTTCAGCATAGTTACAATGAGCAGTTCTTC
TRBJ1-2 13 TRBV19 TRBD1 CASSGQDHYGYTF TGTGCCAGTAGTGGACAGGACCATTATGGCTACACCTTC
TRBJ1-2 15 TRBV5-4 NA CASSLGPDLNYGYTF TGTGCCAGCAGCTTGGGACCTGACCTTAACTATGGCTACACCTTC
TRBJ2-7 14 TRBV5-8 NA CASSLGTQGNEQYF TGTGCCAGCAGCCTCGGAACGCAGGGGAACGAGCAGTACTTC
TRBJ2-2 12 TRBV18 NA CASSPNPGELFF TGTGCCAGCTCACCCAATCCCGGGGAGCTGTTTTTT
TRBJ1-6 17 TRBV27 NA CASSFRPSSSYNSPLHF TGTGCCAGCAGTTTCCGTCCGTCGAGCTCCTATAATTCACCCCTCCACTTT
TRBJ1-5 14 TRBV30 NA CAWSIGMFNQPQHF TGTGCCTGGAGTATCGGCATGTTCAATCAGCCCCAGCATTTT
TRBJ2-1 13 TRBV2 NA CASSEEARNEQFF TGTGCCAGCAGTGAAGAGGCGAGGAATGAGCAGTTCTTC
TRBJ1-1 15 TRBV5-1 TRBD1 CASSMSRDSGTEAFF TGCGCCAGCAGCATGTCACGGGACAGTGGTACTGAAGCTTTCTTT
TRBJ2-7 15 TRBV7-9 TRBD2 CASSPRGGQSDEQYF TGTGCCAGCAGCCCTAGGGGAGGGCAGAGCGACGAGCAGTACTTC
TRBJ2-1 14 TRBV6-1 TRBD2 CASSRGTSGNEQFF TGTGCCAGCAGCCGCGGGACTAGCGGCAATGAGCAGTTCTTC
TRBJ2-1 16 TRBV2 NA CASSVVRLASYNEQFF TGTGCCAGCAGTGTAGTGCGGCTCGCCTCCTACAATGAGCAGTTCTTC